A single sample is the source of the 25 T cell receptor beta chains below, sequenced in a study of response to subunit inactivated influenza vaccine. TCRdb analysed the RT-PCR reads with MiXCR anew, one entry per CDR3 protein. The sample consists of just under 550,000 distinct CDR3 sequences, roughly 23% of them appearing once. These data are also associated with another study on T cells expressing NK-cell markers. That work contributes: 5'RACE template switching built TCR beta cDNA with unique molecular identifiers.

The sample was CD4+ T cells sorted from PBMCs, taken 11 to 12 days after vaccination. These receptors came from a man between 45 and 60 years old who received an inactivated influenza vaccine.

This clonotype was observed a few times. The CDR3 DNA reads as TGTGCCAGCAGTAACCGGGACAGGGGGCCAACGAACACCGGGGAGCTGTTTTTT. Its translation: CASSNRDRGPTNTGELFF. The chain couples TRBV6-5 to TRBJ2-2; TRBD1 agrees at 12 bases. V was pared by 5 bases and J by 0 bases, with 7 bases of the junction left unmatched. Germline V gene data show CDR1 as MNHEY and CDR2 as SVGAGI. The CDR3 consists of 18 residues.

Written as DNA, the CDR3 is TGTGCCAGCAGCTTCGAGAACCCAAGGGGAAAACTGTTTTTT. It encodes CASSFENPRGKLFF. V is TRBV7-9 and J is TRBJ1-4, with D possibly being TRBD1 (5 bases). Germline values: CDR1 SEHNR, CDR2 FQNEAQ (reference sequence). This CDR3 is built from 14 residues. The germline V and J ends were trimmed by 3 bases and 10 bases, with 15 bases remaining between them.

This clonotype was seen a handful of times. The chain couples TRBV7-2 to TRBJ2-1; D is uncertain. Trimming pared 2 bases from V and 8 bases from J, leaving 16 bases between. CDR1 is SGHTA and CDR2 is FQGNSA in the germline V gene. The CDR3 sequence is 15 residues long. CDR3 nucleotide sequence: TGTGCCAGCAGCTTAAGCCTCATTAAGGGCGATGAGCAGTTCTTC. Its protein is CASSLSLIKGDEQFF.

J is TRBJ1-4 and V is TRBV3-1; the D gene is possibly TRBD1 (6 bases). V lost 4 bases and J 6 bases, leaving 18 bases between the germline ends. This CDR3 region has 16 residues. Germline V gene lookup returns CDR1 LGHDT and CDR2 YNNKEL (reference sequence). Here the CDR3 reads CASSLRGTGRDEKLFF. CDR3 sequence (DNA): TGTGCCAGCAGCCTGCGGGGAACAGGGAGAGATGAAAAACTGTTTTTT.

This rearrangement joins TRBV7-2 to TRBJ2-7; D possibly corresponds to TRBD1 (5 bases). Germline assignment: CDR1 SGHTA and CDR2 FQGNSA. The CDR3 covers 14 residues. Trimming took 5 bases from V and 6 from J, leaving 17 bases between them. CDR3: CASSPRQGSIEQYF. In DNA, the CDR3 is TGTGCCAGCAGCCCCCGCCAGGGATCAATCGAGCAGTACTTC.

This chain connects TRBV5-1 to TRBJ2-3; 7 nucleotides line up with TRBD1. The germline gives CDR1 SGHRS, CDR2 YFSETQ. The ends lost 3 bases at V and 6 bases at J; junction bases unmatched: 4. This CDR3 has 13 amino acids. The CDR3 DNA sequence: TGCGCCAGCAGCTCTGCACAGGGGGATACGCAGTATTTT. Translation gives CASSSAQGDTQYF.

This clonotype was detected ten times or more. The chain combines TRBV12-3 or TRBV12-4 with TRBJ2-1; 15 nucleotides agree with TRBD2. Trimming took 5 bases from V and 6 from J; bases not matched to a gene: 8. This CDR3 spans 17 amino acids. Here the CDR3 reads CASSPGLAGGPGNEQFF. CDR3 coding DNA: TGTGCCAGCAGTCCCGGACTAGCGGGAGGGCCTGGCAATGAGCAGTTCTTC.

The gene calls are TRBV28 and TRBJ2-4; the D is unclear. The germline gives CDR1 MDHEN, CDR2 SYDVKM. The V end lost 4 bases, the J end lost 0 bases, and 4 bases lay between the germline ends. The CDR3 loop spans 13 amino acids. The CDR3 loop is CASSYIAKNIQYF. DNA for the CDR3: TGTGCCAGCAGTTACATAGCCAAAAACATTCAGTACTTC.

This clonotype was seen a handful of times. The V and J genes are TRBV12-3 or TRBV12-4 and TRBJ2-7; D is undetermined. This CDR3 region has 12 residues. Between the trimmed V and J ends, which lost 3 bases and 7 bases, there was a span of 10 bases. CDR3 sequence: CASSFVAREQYF. DNA for the CDR3: TGTGCCAGCAGTTTCGTGGCCAGAGAGCAGTACTTC.

The V call is TRBV2, the J call TRBJ1-4, with a possible D match to TRBD1 (6 bases). This CDR3 region has 13 residues. Looked up from germline, CDR1 is SNHLY and CDR2 is FYNNEI. The V gene lost 6 bases and the J gene lost 8 bases, with 13 bases spanning the gap. DNA for the CDR3: TGTGCCAGCAGGCCAGGGGAGGCCGAAAAACTGTTTTTT. Translation: CASRPGEAEKLFF. Full variable domain (outside the CDR3, taken from reference TRBV2 and TRBJ1-4): EPEVTQTPSHQVTQMGQEVILRCVPISNHLYFYWYRQILGQKVEFLVSFYNNEISEKSEIFDDQFSVERPDGSNFTLKIRSTKLEDSAMYFCASRPGEAEKLFFGSGTQLSVL.

A few counts support this clonotype. CDR3 DNA: TGTGCCAGCAGAAAGACAGGGGGCTACTACAATGAGCAGTTCTTC. Translation: CASRKTGGYYNEQFF. The chain uses TRBV12-3 or TRBV12-4 and TRBJ2-1, with 10 bases that match TRBD1. J lost 3 bases, V lost 6 bases, and 5 bases had no gene match. This CDR3 contains 15 residues.

The chain is built from TRBV12-3 or TRBV12-4 and TRBJ2-1; 7 nucleotides agree with TRBD2. Trimming at V came to 4 bases and at J to 0 bases, leaving 3 bases not matched to a gene. This CDR3 spans 15 amino acids. The CDR3 DNA reads as TGTGCCAGCAGTTCCGGGGGGAGCTCCTACAATGAGCAGTTCTTC. This translates into CASSSGGSSYNEQFF.

This clonotype has ten or more counts. The J gene is TRBJ2-1, the V gene TRBV4-1; 11 bases fit TRBD1. V lost 0 bases and J lost 7; bases outside the gene matches: 5. The CDR3 runs 16 residues. Looked up from germline, CDR1 is MGHRA and CDR2 is YSYEKL. CDR3 nucleotide sequence: TGCGCCAGCAGCCAAGATCCCGGACAGGGGGCAAATGAGCAGTTCTTC. Its protein is CASSQDPGQGANEQFF.

In this sample, this clonotype turned up a few times. V and J are TRBV10-3 and TRBJ2-3, with a weak D call TRBD1 (5 bases). Germline loops: CDR1 ENHRY, CDR2 SYGVKD. The CDR3 has 15 residues. With 6 bases removed from V and 5 bases from J, the gap between germline ends came to 18 bases. The CDR3 sequence is CAIRAGHSQGDTQYF. Written as DNA, the CDR3 is TGTGCCATCAGGGCTGGACACTCCCAGGGAGATACGCAGTATTTT.

At least ten counts were recorded for this clonotype. The V and J genes are TRBV4-2 and TRBJ2-3, with 7 bases that match TRBD1. CDR1 and CDR2 (germline): LGHNA, YNFKEQ. The CDR3 sequence is 12 residues long. Trimming cost V 1 base and J 8 bases; bases outside gene matches: 0. In DNA form, the CDR3 reads TGTGCCAGCAGCCAAGGACAGGGTACGCAGTATTTT. Translation gives CASSQGQGTQYF.

This clonotype has a handful of counts. This chain uses TRBV19 with TRBJ2-1; TRBD2 matches 9 bases. CDR1 and CDR2 from the germline V gene are LNHDA and SQIVND (reference sequence). With 8 bases clipped from V and 0 bases from J, the junction kept 5 bases outside the gene matches. The CDR3 has 15 amino acids. The CDR3 region has the DNA TGTGCCAGTGCGATTAGCGGGAGCTCCTACAATGAGCAGTTCTTC. Translated, it gives CASAISGSSYNEQFF.

This clonotype occurred a few times. The chain uses TRBV7-8 and TRBJ2-1, with D possibly being TRBD1 (6 bases). Looked up from germline, CDR1 is SGHVS and CDR2 is FQNEAQ. The CDR3 extends over 15 amino acids. V lost 2 bases, J lost 6 bases, and 14 bases lay in between. The CDR3 nucleotides are TGTGCCAGCAGCTTAAGACGGGACAAACCCAATGAGCAGTTCTTC. This encodes CASSLRRDKPNEQFF.

A few counts support this clonotype. J is TRBJ1-5 and V is TRBV6-1, with D tentatively TRBD1 (5 bases). CDR1 MNHNS and CDR2 SASEGT come from the germline V gene. The V gene lost 6 bases and the J gene lost 6 bases, with 15 bases spanning the gap. The length of the CDR3 is 14 residues. The CDR3 reads CASSPGQGRQPQHF. CDR3 DNA sequence: TGTGCCAGCAGCCCCGGACAAGGTCGTCAGCCCCAGCATTTT.

This chain joins TRBV6-2 or TRBV6-3 and TRBJ2-7; D call uncertain. This CDR3 region has 14 residues. V gave up 2 bases and J gave up 2 bases, with 10 bases separating them. The germline V gene encodes CDR1 MNHEY and CDR2 SVGEGT. Here the CDR3 DNA reads TGTGCCAGCAGTTACCCCGGTAAAACCTACGAGCAGTACTTC. It yields the protein CASSYPGKTYEQYF.

This clonotype has just a few counts. The chain couples TRBV5-1 to TRBJ2-1, with 12 bases fitting TRBD2. Germline values: CDR1 SGHRS, CDR2 YFSETQ. V shed 3 bases, J shed 4 bases, and the junction held 5 bases outside the gene matches. CDR3 size: 16 residues. This chain's CDR3 is CASSSTLAGGYNEQFF. CDR3 DNA sequence: TGCGCCAGCAGCTCCACACTAGCGGGGGGATACAATGAGCAGTTCTTC.

This clonotype came up a few times. The V call is TRBV28, the J call TRBJ2-7; TRBD2 aligns across 13 bases. The CDR3 spans 15 residues. CDR1 and CDR2 from the germline V gene are MDHEN and SYDVKM. With V trimmed by 4 bases and J by 2 bases, 2 bases remained unmatched. CDR3 region: CASSSTSGGAYEQYF. The CDR3 nucleotides read TGTGCCAGCAGTTCCACTAGCGGGGGGGCCTACGAGCAGTACTTC.

The V gene is TRBV5-1, the J gene TRBJ1-1; perhaps TRBD1 as D (6 bases). CDR1 and CDR2 (germline): SGHRS, YFSETQ. The CDR3 covers 15 residues. Trimming removed 0 bases from V and 11 bases from J, with 20 bases in between. The CDR3 is CASSLAEPTGRKAFF. In DNA, the CDR3 is TGCGCCAGCAGCTTGGCCGAGCCCACAGGGCGAAAGGCTTTCTTT.

This clonotype was counted only a few times. V usage is TRBV4-2 and J usage is TRBJ1-6, with a weak D call TRBD1 (5 bases). This CDR3 spans 14 amino acids. The germline V and J ends were trimmed by 3 bases and 10 bases, with 13 bases remaining between them. Per germline, CDR1 LGHNA and CDR2 YNFKEQ. Here the CDR3 reads CASSQGQIYSPLHF. DNA for the CDR3: TGTGCCAGCAGCCAGGGGCAGATCTACTCACCCCTCCACTTT.

This clonotype showed up just a few times. The chain couples TRBV14 to TRBJ1-6; D gene unclear. The V and J ends lost 1 base and 7 bases respectively, with 14 bases between them. The CDR3 extends over 16 amino acids. Looked up from germline, CDR1 is SGHDN and CDR2 is FVKESK. The DNA of the CDR3 is TGTGCCAGCAGCCAAGGGAAGGGTATACAAAATTCACCCCTCCACTTT. It translates to CASSQGKGIQNSPLHF.

The rearrangement joins TRBV30 to TRBJ1-2; TRBD1 might be the D (5 bases). CDR1 is GTSNPN, CDR2 SVGIG, per germline (reference sequence). Trimming took 3 bases from V and 8 from J, leaving 16 bases between them. This CDR3 spans 13 amino acids. The CDR3 here is CAWRKAGTLGYTF. The DNA of the CDR3 is TGTGCCTGGAGGAAGGCAGGGACCCTAGGCTACACCTTC.